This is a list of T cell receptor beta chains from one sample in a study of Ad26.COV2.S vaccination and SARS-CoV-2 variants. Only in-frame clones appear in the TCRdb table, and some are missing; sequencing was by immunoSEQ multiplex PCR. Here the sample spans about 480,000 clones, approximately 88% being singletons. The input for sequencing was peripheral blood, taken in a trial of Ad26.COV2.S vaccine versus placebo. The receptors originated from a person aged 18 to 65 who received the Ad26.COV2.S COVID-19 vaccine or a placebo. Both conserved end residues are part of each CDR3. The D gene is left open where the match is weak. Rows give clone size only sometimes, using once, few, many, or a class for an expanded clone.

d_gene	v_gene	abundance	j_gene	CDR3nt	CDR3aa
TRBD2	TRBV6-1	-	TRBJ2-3	TGTGCCAGCAGTGAAACTTGGACTAGCGGCACAGATACGCAGTATTTT	CASSETWTSGTDTQYF
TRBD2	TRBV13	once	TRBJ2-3	TGTGCCAGCAGCTTATGGACTAGCGGGAGGTCAGATACGCAGTATTTT	CASSLWTSGRSDTQYF
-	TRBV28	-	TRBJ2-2	TGTGCCAGCAGGCCCGGGAAGGGGGTCGCTGGCGGGGAGCTGTTTTTT	CASRPGKGVAGGELFF
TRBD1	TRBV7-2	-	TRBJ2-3	TGTGCCAGCAGCTCGAGGACAGGGGGGCGGGATACGCAGTATTTT	CASSSRTGGRDTQYF
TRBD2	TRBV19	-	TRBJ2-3	TGTGCCAGTAGCGTGACTAGCGCCACAGATACGCAGTATTTT	CASSVTSATDTQYF
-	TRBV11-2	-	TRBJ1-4	TGTGCCAGCAGCTTATTGCAGGGGCGTGGAGAACTGTTTTTT	CASSLLQGRGELFF
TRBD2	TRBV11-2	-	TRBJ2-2	TGTGCCAGCAGCTCCCGGACTAGCGGGACGAACACCGGGGAGCTGTTTTTT	CASSSRTSGTNTGELFF
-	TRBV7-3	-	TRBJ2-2	TGTGCCAGCAGCTCCTTTACTGTGTCTTCGGGGGAGCTGTTTTTT	CASSSFTVSSGELFF
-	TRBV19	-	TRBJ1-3	TGTGCCAGTAGTATTGTGGGGAACTCTGGAAACACCATATATTTT	CASSIVGNSGNTIYF
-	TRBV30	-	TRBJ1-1	TGTGCCTGGAGGGGGTTGGTCACTGAAGCTTTCTTT	CAWRGLVTEAFF
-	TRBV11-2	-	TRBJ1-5	TGTGCCAGCAGCTTAATAGAAACGCAGCCCCAGCATTTT	CASSLIETQPQHF
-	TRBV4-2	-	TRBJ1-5	TGTGCCAGCAGCCAATCCTTTGGGGGGAATCAGCCCCAGCATTTT	CASSQSFGGNQPQHF
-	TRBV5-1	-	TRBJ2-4	TGCGCCAGCAGCTTGGCCTTGGGAGCTAGCATTCAGTACTTC	CASSLALGASIQYF
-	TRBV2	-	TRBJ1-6	TGTGCCAGCAGACAGGGCCCGACCTATAATTCACCCCTCCACTTT	CASRQGPTYNSPLHF
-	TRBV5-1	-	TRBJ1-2	TGCGCCAGCAGCTTGGTGTCAGGCAATGCTAACTATGGCTACACCTTC	CASSLVSGNANYGYTF
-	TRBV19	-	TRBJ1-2	TGTGCCAGTAGTCGGCAGGGCGACTATGGCTACACCTTC	CASSRQGDYGYTF
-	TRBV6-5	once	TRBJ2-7	TGTGCCAGCAGTTACTCGCCTCCTGGTACCGAGCAGTACTTC	CASSYSPPGTEQYF
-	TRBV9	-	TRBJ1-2	TGTGCCAGCAGCCCCGGGACAACCAACTATGGCTACACCTTC	CASSPGTTNYGYTF
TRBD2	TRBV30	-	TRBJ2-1	TGTGCCTGGACCCCAGGACTAGCCTATGAGCAGTTCTTC	CAWTPGLAYEQFF
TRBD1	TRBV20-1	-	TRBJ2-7	TGCAGTGCCTTGGGACGACAGGGCCAGTACTTC	CSALGRQGQYF
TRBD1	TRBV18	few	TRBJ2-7	TGTGCCAGCTCCCCGAACGGACGGACAGGGGGCGGGGAGCAGTACTTC	CASSPNGRTGGGEQYF
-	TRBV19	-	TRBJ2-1	TGTGCCAGTAGTCTCGATGCCCGTAGCCCCTACAATGAGCAGTTCTTC	CASSLDARSPYNEQFF
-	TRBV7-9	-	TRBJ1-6	TGTGCCAGCAGCTTAGGCCGGGTGCGGCTCCACTTT	CASSLGRVRLHF
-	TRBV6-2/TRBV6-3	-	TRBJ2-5	TGTGCCAGCAGTTTACAGGGCATAGAGACCCAGTACTTC	CASSLQGIETQYF
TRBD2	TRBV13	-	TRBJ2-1	TGTGCCAGCAGCTTAGTAGGGACTAGTAATCTTGAGCAGTTCTTC	CASSLVGTSNLEQFF
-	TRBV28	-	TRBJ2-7	TGTGCCAGCAGTTTAGGCAGTCCCTACGAGCAGTACTTC	CASSLGSPYEQYF
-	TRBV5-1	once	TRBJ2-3	TGCGCCAGCAGCTTGGACAGTATCACAGATACGCAGTATTTT	CASSLDSITDTQYF
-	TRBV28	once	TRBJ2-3	TGTGCCAGCAGTTTCACTAGTGGTAACACAGATACGCAGTATTTT	CASSFTSGNTDTQYF
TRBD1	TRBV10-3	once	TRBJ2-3	TGTGCCACCACCTCCGGACAGGGACGGGATACGCAGTATTTT	CATTSGQGRDTQYF
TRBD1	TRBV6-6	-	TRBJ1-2	TGTGCCAGCAGTTATGGGACAGAGTACTATGGCTACACCTTC	CASSYGTEYYGYTF
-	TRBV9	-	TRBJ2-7	TGTGCCAGCAGCGTAGGGGCCACAGCCTACGAGCAGTACTTC	CASSVGATAYEQYF
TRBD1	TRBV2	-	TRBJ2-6	TGTGCCAGCACCACGGGACACAGGGGCCCCTTATCTGGGGCCAACGTCCTGACTTTC	CASTTGHRGPLSGANVLTF
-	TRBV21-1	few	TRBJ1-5	TGTGCCAGCAGCAAAGGACAGGGGGATGGCAATCAGCCCCAGCATTTT	CASSKGQGDGNQPQHF
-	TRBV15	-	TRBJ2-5	TGTGCCACCAGCAGAGATCTACGGTTCCAAGAGACCCAGTACTTC	CATSRDLRFQETQYF
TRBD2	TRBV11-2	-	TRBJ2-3	TGTGCCAGCAGCCCCGGACTAGCGGGAGTTGGGGTCACAGATACGCAGTATTTT	CASSPGLAGVGVTDTQYF
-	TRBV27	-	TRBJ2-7	TGTGCCAGCAGTTTACTACAGGGAGACTTGAGCGAGCAGTACTTC	CASSLLQGDLSEQYF
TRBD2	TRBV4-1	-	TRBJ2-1	TGCGCCAGCAGCCAAGAGGGGGAGGGGGGACTAGCCAGCAATGAGCAGTTCTTC	CASSQEGEGGLASNEQFF
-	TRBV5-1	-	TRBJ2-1	TGCGCCAGCAGCTGGTTGGACAGAGCTTACAATGAGCAGTTCTTC	CASSWLDRAYNEQFF
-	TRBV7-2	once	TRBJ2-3	TGTGCCAGCAGCTTAGAGACCTTTGGTACGCAGTATTTT	CASSLETFGTQYF
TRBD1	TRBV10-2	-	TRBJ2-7	TGCGCCAGCAATGCAGGGGGCTATGACGAGCAGTACTTC	CASNAGGYDEQYF
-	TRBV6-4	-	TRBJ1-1	TGTGCCAGCAGTGACTCGCCGGGGCCTGAAGCTTTCTTT	CASSDSPGPEAFF
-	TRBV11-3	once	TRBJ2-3	TGTGCCAGCAGCGAAGGACGGGGGAACACAGATACGCAGTATTTT	CASSEGRGNTDTQYF